Shown below are 27 T cell receptor beta chains from a single sample sequenced in a study of shared clonotypes between healthy human individuals. Data came from immunoSEQ multiplex PCR; TCRdb stores just in-frame clones and leaves some out. Among roughly 1 million clones listed, roughly 75% were seen once. The specimen sequenced was memory CD4+ T cells sorted from blood. Regarding subset: CD45RA-negative fraction. The receptors come from a man between 18 and 29 years old in good health.

The chain's CDR3 is CASSVATGALGGNTIYF. DNA of the CDR3: TGTGCCAGCAGCGTAGCTACGGGGGCCCTGGGGGGAAACACCATATATTTT. V and J are TRBV9 and TRBJ1-3, with D possibly being TRBD1 (6 bases). Trimming removed 0 bases at V and 4 bases at J, with 17 bases between. CDR1 SGDLS and CDR2 YYNGEE come from the germline V gene. The CDR3 sequence is 17 residues long.

This clone was seen once. This chain connects TRBV30 to TRBJ1-2, with TRBD1 as a possible D gene (5 bases). This CDR3 contains 14 residues. In germline, CDR1 is GTSNPN, CDR2 SVGIG (reference sequence). With 3 bases removed from V and 3 bases from J, the gap between germline ends came to 14 bases. The CDR3 nucleotides read TGTGCCTGGAGAGCCGGGACCTTTCACTATGGCTACACCTTC. As protein: CAWRAGTFHYGYTF.

This chain joins TRBV2 and TRBJ1-4; D is undetermined. Germline V lookup: CDR1 SNHLY, CDR2 FYNNEI. The V gene lost 1 base and the J gene lost 6 bases, with 6 bases spanning the gap. The CDR3 extends over 13 amino acids. This CDR3 reads CASSEVGYEKLFF. In nucleotides, the CDR3 is TGTGCCAGCAGTGAAGTGGGATATGAAAAACTGTTTTTT.

This chain connects TRBV7-9 to TRBJ2-3; D gene ambiguous. This CDR3 comprises 13 residues. Germline loops: CDR1 SEHNR, CDR2 FQNEAQ (reference sequence). The V end lost 4 bases, the J end lost 5 bases, and 10 bases lay between the germline ends. DNA for the CDR3: TGTGCCAGCAGCTCCCAGGAGTTAGATACGCAGTATTTT. Encoded protein: CASSSQELDTQYF.

This clone was seen just once. As DNA, the CDR3 is TGTGCCACCAAAGGCCGTGGAGCCGTAGATACGCAGTATTTT. Its translation: CATKGRGAVDTQYF. J is TRBJ2-3 and V is TRBV7-2, with no clear D. The CDR3 is made up of 14 amino acids. CDR1 is SGHTA and CDR2 is FQGNSA in the germline V gene. Trimming cost V 10 bases and J 5 bases, with 19 bases left between them.

The chain combines TRBV30 with TRBJ2-3; the match to TRBD2 covers 7 bases. V shed 2 bases and J 2 bases; nucleotides not matched to a gene: 4. CDR3 length equals 14 residues. In germline, CDR1 is GTSNPN, CDR2 SVGIG (reference sequence). The CDR3 spells CAWSLGGNTDTQYF. CDR3 nucleotides: TGTGCCTGGAGTCTGGGGGGGAACACAGATACGCAGTATTTT.

The chain joins TRBV5-1 to TRBJ1-3; D might be TRBD1 (6 bases). Germline loops: CDR1 SGHRS, CDR2 YFSETQ. This CDR3 comprises 15 residues. The ends were cut back, 5 bases at V and 0 bases at J, with 12 bases in the middle. The CDR3 nucleotides are TGCGCCAGCAGTCCAACAGGGCTCTCTGGAAACACCATATATTTT. Encoded protein: CASSPTGLSGNTIYF. The variable domain in full, with the rest retrieved from reference TRBV5-1 and TRBJ1-3, is KAGVTQTPRYLIKTRGQQVTLSCSPISGHRSVSWYQQTPGQGLQFLFEYFSETQRNKGNFPGRFSGRQFSNSRSEMNVSTLELGDSALYLCASSPTGLSGNTIYFGEGSWLTVV.

This chain joins TRBV7-9 and TRBJ1-6, with D tentatively TRBD1 (5 bases). Deletions cut 3 bases from V and 6 bases from J, with 15 bases between. The CDR3 length is 16 residues. Germline lookup yields CDR1 SEHNR and CDR2 FQNEAQ (reference sequence). For the CDR3, the DNA is TGTGCCAGCAGCTTTAGCCTTGATGGGGGTAATTCACCCCTCCACTTT. This encodes CASSFSLDGGNSPLHF.

The rearrangement uses TRBV19 and TRBJ1-3, with D perhaps matching TRBD1 (5 bases). The CDR3 runs 14 residues. Trimming took 4 bases from V and 2 from J, leaving 9 bases between them. Looked up from germline, CDR1 is LNHDA and CDR2 is SQIVND (reference sequence). The CDR3 nucleotides are TGTGCCAGTAGTAACAGGATGGCTGGAAACACCATATATTTT. The encoded protein is CASSNRMAGNTIYF.

This clone came up a few times. This rearrangement joins TRBV7-2 to TRBJ2-3; 10 nucleotides align to TRBD2. Germline V lookup: CDR1 SGHTA, CDR2 FQGNSA. The CDR3 is made up of 14 amino acids. The V and J ends lost 5 bases and 8 bases, in that order; junction bases with no gene match: 7. In DNA form, the CDR3 reads TGTGCCAGCAGCCCTAGCGGGAGTCCCCTTACGCAGTATTTT. Residues: CASSPSGSPLTQYF.

This chain joins TRBV30 and TRBJ2-4; D call uncertain. V was clipped by 3 bases and J by 0 bases, with 12 bases between them. Germline-derived CDR1 and CDR2 are GTSNPN and SVGIG (reference sequence). This CDR3 comprises 15 residues. The CDR3 region has the DNA TGTGCCTGGAGGCAGCAGGAATTAGCCAAAAACATTCAGTACTTC. Translation gives CAWRQQELAKNIQYF.

V and J are TRBV6-5 and TRBJ1-4; D is unresolved. V lost 0 bases to trimming and J lost 2 bases, with 7 bases between them. The CDR3 has 15 residues. The germline gives CDR1 MNHEY, CDR2 SVGAGI. The DNA for the CDR3 is TGTGCCAGCAGTTACTCACCCGCCACTAATGAAAAACTGTTTTTT. It yields the protein CASSYSPATNEKLFF.

This clone was observed a handful of times. This chain joins TRBV2 and TRBJ1-2; D is unresolved. From germline, CDR1 is SNHLY and CDR2 FYNNEI. The CDR3 is 13 residues long. Trimming shortened V by 5 bases and J by 1 base, and 8 bases separated the two germline ends. The CDR3 sequence is CASSSTVNYGYTF. The DNA of the CDR3 is TGTGCCAGCAGTTCTACAGTTAACTATGGCTACACCTTC.

V is TRBV28 and J is TRBJ2-7; D might be TRBD1 (6 bases). Germline CDR1 and CDR2: MDHEN and SYDVKM. With 6 bases removed from V and 2 bases from J, the gap between germline ends came to 20 bases. The CDR3 consists of 16 residues. The CDR3 DNA follows: TGTGCCAGCAGCCCTACAGGGATTCATCGTACCTACGAGCAGTACTTC. Its translation: CASSPTGIHRTYEQYF.

J is TRBJ2-3 and V is TRBV30, with TRBD2 matching 8 bases. The germline CDR1 and CDR2 sequences are GTSNPN and SVGIG (reference sequence). This CDR3 is 12 amino acids long. CDR3 sequence: CGASGFTDTQYF. The CDR3 DNA follows: TGTGGAGCTAGCGGGTTCACAGATACGCAGTATTTT. Based on the CDR3 plus reference TRBV30 and TRBJ2-3, the full variable domain is SQTIHQWPATLVQPVGSPLSLECTVEGTSNPNLYWYRQAAGRGLQLLFYSVGIGQISSEVPQNLSASRPQDRQFILSSKKLLLSDSGFYLCGASGFTDTQYFGPGTRLTVL.

The V and J genes are TRBV18 and TRBJ1-5; D not resolved. The germline V gene encodes CDR1 KGHSH and CDR2 LQKENI. CDR3 length equals 16 residues. The V gene lost 0 bases and the J gene lost 3 bases, with 12 bases spanning the gap. Written as DNA, the CDR3 is TGTGCCAGCTCACCACCAACGGGGAGGCTCAATCAGCCCCAGCATTTT. Translating it yields CASSPPTGRLNQPQHF. Together with reference TRBV18 and TRBJ1-5, the CDR3 gives the full variable domain: NAGVMQNPRHLVRRRGQEARLRCSPMKGHSHVYWYRQLPEEGLKFMVYLQKENIIDESGMPKERFSAEFPKEGPSILRIQQVVRGDSAAYFCASSPPTGRLNQPQHFGDGTRLSIL.

The rearrangement links TRBV5-1 to TRBJ2-1; 8 bases match TRBD2. The CDR3 contains 16 residues. V shed 2 bases, J shed 7 bases, and the junction held 11 bases outside the gene matches. In germline, CDR1 is SGHRS, CDR2 YFSETQ. CDR3: CASSLQPSGSANEQFF. Here the CDR3 DNA reads TGCGCCAGCAGCTTACAACCTAGCGGGTCGGCTAATGAGCAGTTCTTC.

There are a few counts of this clone. Other DNA variants within this sample encode the same CDR3. The gene calls are TRBV2 and TRBJ2-3; the match to TRBD1 covers 9 bases. The CDR3 is 12 amino acids. Germline V lookup: CDR1 SNHLY, CDR2 FYNNEI. Trimming cost V 8 bases and J 4 bases; bases outside gene matches: 1. The CDR3 sequence: CASRQGADTQYF. The DNA for the CDR3 is TGTGCCAGCCGACAGGGGGCAGATACGCAGTATTTT.

V is TRBV5-4 and J is TRBJ1-1, with TRBD1 matching over 8 bases. This CDR3 comprises 16 residues. Germline V lookup: CDR1 SGHNT, CDR2 YYREEE (reference sequence). V was clipped by 0 bases and J by 6 bases; unmatched bases: 10. The CDR3 protein is CASSLAPDRAYSEAFF. CDR3 nucleotide sequence: TGTGCCAGCAGCTTGGCCCCGGACAGGGCTTACTCTGAAGCTTTCTTT.

This clone was counted between two and nine times. V usage is TRBV18 and J usage is TRBJ1-2; a possible D gene is TRBD1 (5 bases). The V end lost 8 bases, the J end lost 0 bases, and 16 bases lay between the germline ends. The germline gives CDR1 KGHSH, CDR2 LQKENI. The CDR3 has 15 amino acids. The chain's CDR3 is CASKNGARSNYGYTF. In DNA, the CDR3 is TGTGCCAGCAAGAACGGGGCGCGGTCTAACTATGGCTACACCTTC. Using reference TRBV18 and TRBJ1-2 for the parts outside the CDR3, the full variable domain is NAGVMQNPRHLVRRRGQEARLRCSPMKGHSHVYWYRQLPEEGLKFMVYLQKENIIDESGMPKERFSAEFPKEGPSILRIQQVVRGDSAAYFCASKNGARSNYGYTFGSGTRLTVV.

V usage is TRBV7-9 and J usage is TRBJ2-7; the D is unclear. Germline-derived CDR1 and CDR2 are SEHNR and FQNEAQ (reference sequence). V was cut by 5 bases and J by 10 bases, with 12 bases left in between. The CDR3 spans 11 residues. The DNA of the CDR3 is TGTGCCAGCAGCGAGAATTTTATCCAGTACTTC. Protein product: CASSENFIQYF.

This CDR3 is CASSPRVHSYEQYF. The CDR3 region has the DNA TGTGCCAGCAGCCCCCGGGTCCACTCCTACGAGCAGTACTTC. V gene TRBV14 combines with J gene TRBJ2-7; D unresolved. V was shortened by 4 bases and J by 0 bases, with 10 bases between the two germline ends. This CDR3 region has 14 residues. Per the germline V gene, CDR1 is SGHDN and CDR2 is FVKESK.

This rearrangement joins TRBV9 to TRBJ2-1, with 12 bases matching TRBD2. V lost 8 bases to trimming and J lost 7 bases; unmatched junction nucleotides: 4. This CDR3 region has 13 residues. Germline lookup yields CDR1 SGDLS and CDR2 YYNGEE. CDR3 bases: TGTGCCAGTGCGGGACTAGCGGGTAATGAGCAGTTCTTC. The encoded protein is CASAGLAGNEQFF.

This chain joins TRBV19 and TRBJ1-4; no clear D. The CDR3 covers 12 residues. From germline, CDR1 is LNHDA and CDR2 SQIVND (reference sequence). V lost 8 bases and J 8 bases, leaving 12 bases between the germline ends. CDR3 sequence reads: CASQNRWEKLFF. The CDR3 DNA is TGTGCCAGTCAGAACAGATGGGAAAAACTGTTTTTT.

This clone appeared once. The chain has TRBV30 and TRBJ2-3; D possibly corresponds to TRBD1 (6 bases). The CDR3 sequence is 15 residues long. Germline V gives CDR1 GTSNPN, CDR2 SVGIG (reference sequence). V was pared by 2 bases and J by 1 base, with 13 bases between. The CDR3 DNA reads TGTGCCTGGAGTTTGGGCAGGGGAGGCACAGATACGCAGTATTTT. This encodes CAWSLGRGGTDTQYF.

A few counts support this clone. The chain has TRBV2 and TRBJ1-5; D is ambiguous. The V gene's germline CDR1 is SNHLY and CDR2 FYNNEI. Trimming pared 3 bases from V and 2 bases from J, leaving 8 bases between. CDR3 length: 14 amino acids. The CDR3 region is CASSERLRNQPQHF. CDR3 nucleotide sequence: TGTGCCAGCAGTGAGAGGCTTCGCAATCAGCCCCAGCATTTT.

This chain uses TRBV12-2 with TRBJ2-5; TRBD2 is taken as the D call from the table, unchecked against the DNA. TRBV12-2 is a listed pseudogene. The CDR3 has 17 residues. CDR3 bases: TGTGCAAGTCGCTTAGGACGAAGGCGGGGGGGCCGAGAGACCCAGTACTTC. This codes for CASRLGRRRGGRETQYF.